This TCR beta chain was sequenced for a study of cytomegalovirus exposure and HLA in healthy donors. PCR was performed using 60 Vbeta and 13 Jbeta primers. Clones were sequenced by immunoSEQ multiplex PCR, and TCRdb holds only the in-frame ones, with some missing. The table shows about 200,000 clones, with 10% to 15% occurring only once. Study-level findings and limits: In a later analysis, more than 15,000 TCR beta sequences were associated with HLA alleles at 0.05 false discovery rate. Among the CMV-associated chains, three were confirmed in vitro as specific for CMV antigens.

As to this clone: Its antigen is not identified.

This CDR3 region has 15 residues. Germline V CDR1 and CDR2: SGHAT, FQNNGV. V was cut by 0 bases and J by 7 bases, with 13 bases left in between. Regarding donors, all were healthy bone marrow donors. V gene TRBV11-2 combines with J gene TRBJ2-1; D is unresolved. The receptor was isolated from a man aged 45-65 years in good health and CMV-seropositive. Sequencing was done on a sample of PBMCs. The CDR3 DNA is TGTGCCAGCAGCTTAGAATGGCTAGACGGAAATGAGCAGTTCTTC. Protein sequence: CASSLEWLDGNEQFF.